This is a list of T cell receptor beta chains from one sample in a study of PD-L1 blockade in urothelial cancer. Libraries were prepared by immunoSEQ multiplex PCR; TCRdb keeps only in-frame clonotypes and omits some of them. The sample includes 85,000 to 100,000 clones, 90% of them seen just once. Sequences were derived from PBMCs, sampled around atezolizumab (anti-PD-L1) treatment. These receptors were obtained from a man between 60 and 75 years old with urothelial cancer. Both conserved end residues are part of each CDR3. The order of the fields is J gene, clone size, D gene, V gene, CDR3 protein, CDR3 DNA. D genes are given only for firm matches. Size is omitted from some rows. Given values are once, few, many or a class for expanded clones.

J: TRBJ1-5; size: .; D: .; V: TRBV19; CDR3: CASSIHGGQQPQHF; DNA: TGTGCCAGTAGTATACATGGTGGACAGCAGCCCCAGCATTTT
J: TRBJ2-2; size: medium-sized; D: .; V: TRBV19; CDR3: CASTPYTGELFF; DNA: TGTGCCAGTACCCCGTACACCGGGGAGCTGTTTTTT
J: TRBJ2-7; size: .; D: .; V: TRBV5-6; CDR3: CASSYRDSYEQYF; DNA: TGTGCCAGCAGCTACAGGGACTCCTACGAGCAGTACTTC
J: TRBJ2-2; size: .; D: TRBD1; V: TRBV7-3; CDR3: CASSLTQDRGPGELFF; DNA: TGTGCCAGCAGCTTAACTCAGGACAGGGGTCCCGGGGAGCTGTTTTTT
J: TRBJ2-5; size: .; D: .; V: TRBV4-1; CDR3: CASSQATSLRIGGNKEETQYF; DNA: TGCGCCAGCAGCCAAGCCACTTCCCTTAGGATTGGCGGGAATAAAGAAGAGACCCAGTACTTC
J: TRBJ1-6; size: .; D: .; V: TRBV9; CDR3: CASSVGGDSPLHF; DNA: TGTGCCAGCAGCGTAGGGGGGGATTCACCCCTCCACTTT
J: TRBJ2-7; size: once; D: .; V: TRBV11-2; CDR3: CASSLDGLGAKTYEQYF; DNA: TGTGCCAGCAGCTTAGACGGTCTAGGAGCGAAAACCTACGAGCAGTACTTC
J: TRBJ2-7; size: once; D: .; V: TRBV5-4; CDR3: CASSLGQGKTYEQYF; DNA: TGTGCCAGCAGCTTGGGCCAGGGGAAGACCTACGAGCAGTACTTC
J: TRBJ1-4; size: .; D: .; V: TRBV30; CDR3: CAWSTWGPNEKLFF; DNA: TGTGCCTGGAGTACTTGGGGCCCTAATGAAAAACTGTTTTTT
J: TRBJ2-4; size: .; D: .; V: TRBV18; CDR3: CASSQSGTLLAKNIQYF; DNA: TGTGCCAGCTCACAATCCGGGACTCTCTTAGCCAAAAACATTCAGTACTTC
J: TRBJ2-7; size: .; D: .; V: TRBV2; CDR3: CARGGRSAPYEQYF; DNA: TGTGCCAGGGGGGGGCGGAGTGCCCCCTACGAGCAGTACTTC
J: TRBJ2-3; size: .; D: TRBD2; V: TRBV7-3; CDR3: CASSRLAGLDTQYF; DNA: TGTGCCAGCAGCCGACTAGCGGGGCTTGATACGCAGTATTTT
J: TRBJ1-2; size: .; D: .; V: TRBV6-1; CDR3: CASSTRTSRYTF; DNA: TGTGCCAGCAGTACTAGGACCAGCCGCTACACCTTC
J: TRBJ1-1; size: .; D: .; V: TRBV15; CDR3: CATSRVTVNTEAFF; DNA: TGTGCCACCAGCAGAGTCACAGTGAACACTGAAGCTTTCTTT
J: TRBJ2-4; size: .; D: TRBD1; V: TRBV4-1; CDR3: CASSLGQGGLGIQYF; DNA: TGCGCCAGCAGCTTAGGACAGGGCGGACTGGGCATTCAGTACTTC
J: TRBJ2-7; size: .; D: .; V: TRBV5-1; CDR3: CASSLSGGNNEQYF; DNA: TGCGCCAGCAGCTTGAGCGGAGGTAACAACGAGCAGTACTTC
J: TRBJ2-1; size: once; D: .; V: TRBV4-1; CDR3: CASSQKYRDFEAYNEQFF; DNA: TGCGCCAGCAGCCAAAAGTACCGGGACTTCGAGGCCTACAATGAGCAGTTCTTC
J: TRBJ2-5; size: .; D: TRBD1; V: TRBV29-1; CDR3: CSVMQTGIVRETQYF; DNA: TGCAGCGTTATGCAGACAGGGATTGTGCGAGAGACCCAGTACTTC
J: TRBJ2-7; size: .; D: .; V: TRBV9; CDR3: CASSVEGGPLYEQYF; DNA: TGTGCCAGCAGCGTAGAAGGGGGTCCCCTCTACGAGCAGTACTTC
J: TRBJ1-3; size: .; D: .; V: TRBV29-1; CDR3: CSVSTVSGNTIYF; DNA: TGCAGCGTTTCCACAGTCTCTGGAAACACCATATATTTT
J: TRBJ1-1; size: once; D: TRBD1; V: TRBV25-1; CDR3: CASRRPGTGEAFF; DNA: TGTGCCAGCAGACGTCCCGGGACAGGTGAAGCTTTCTTT
J: TRBJ2-3; size: .; D: TRBD2; V: TRBV19; CDR3: CASSMPSGGKRPQYF; DNA: TGTGCCAGTAGTATGCCCAGCGGGGGGAAACGTCCGCAGTATTTT
J: TRBJ2-3; size: .; D: .; V: TRBV30; CDR3: CAWGDWASDTQYF; DNA: TGTGCCTGGGGGGACTGGGCTTCAGATACGCAGTATTTT
J: TRBJ2-5; size: .; D: .; V: TRBV9; CDR3: CASSVGGGGRTETQYF; DNA: TGTGCCAGCAGCGTAGGGGGGGGCGGGAGAACAGAGACCCAGTACTTC
J: TRBJ1-5; size: once; D: TRBD1; V: TRBV28; CDR3: CASRPGQNNQPQHF; DNA: TGTGCCAGCAGGCCGGGACAGAACAATCAGCCCCAGCATTTT
J: TRBJ2-3; size: .; D: TRBD1; V: TRBV9; CDR3: CASSARDRGTDTQYF; DNA: TGTGCCAGCAGCGCCCGGGACAGGGGTACAGATACGCAGTATTTT
J: TRBJ1-3; size: .; D: TRBD1; V: TRBV6-1; CDR3: CASSEGGQGSGNTIYF; DNA: TGTGCCAGCAGTGAAGGGGGACAGGGGTCTGGAAACACCATATATTTT
J: TRBJ2-7; size: .; D: TRBD1; V: TRBV6-5; CDR3: CASSYGQGTYEQYF; DNA: TGTGCCAGCAGTTATGGACAGGGCACCTACGAGCAGTACTTC
J: TRBJ2-1; size: .; D: TRBD1; V: TRBV6-5; CDR3: CASGTGGDYNEQFF; DNA: TGTGCCAGCGGGACAGGGGGGGATTACAATGAGCAGTTCTTC
J: TRBJ2-3; size: .; D: .; V: TRBV18; CDR3: CASSPQAATDTQYF; DNA: TGTGCCAGCTCACCACAAGCGGCCACAGATACGCAGTATTTT
J: TRBJ1-3; size: .; D: .; V: TRBV29-1; CDR3: CSVDPRGAGNTIYF; DNA: TGCAGCGTTGACCCTCGCGGCGCTGGAAACACCATATATTTT
J: TRBJ2-3; size: .; D: .; V: TRBV19; CDR3: CASSISSSTDTQYF; DNA: TGTGCCAGTAGTATTAGCAGTAGCACAGATACGCAGTATTTT
J: TRBJ2-1; size: .; D: TRBD2; V: TRBV7-8; CDR3: CASSLLLAGGYEQFF; DNA: TGTGCCAGCAGCTTACTCCTAGCGGGAGGATATGAGCAGTTCTTC
J: TRBJ2-3; size: .; D: .; V: TRBV2; CDR3: CASSEGLVSTDTQYF; DNA: TGTGCCAGCAGTGAAGGACTAGTCAGCACAGATACGCAGTATTTT
J: TRBJ2-7; size: .; D: TRBD1; V: TRBV9; CDR3: CASSPAQGTYEQYF; DNA: TGTGCCAGCAGCCCCGCACAGGGGACCTACGAGCAGTACTTC
J: TRBJ2-1; size: .; D: .; V: TRBV1; CDR3: CTREEEVLTNDEQFF; DNA: TGCACCCGAGAGGAGGAGGTTTTGACAAACGATGAGCAGTTCTTC
J: TRBJ2-7; size: .; D: TRBD2; V: TRBV6-1; CDR3: CASTQFREGEQYF; DNA: TGTGCCAGCACCCAATTCAGGGAGGGCGAGCAGTACTTC
J: TRBJ1-2; size: .; D: TRBD1; V: TRBV5-6; CDR3: CASSYSRGQGNYGYTF; DNA: TGTGCCAGCAGTTACTCGAGGGGACAGGGTAACTATGGCTACACCTTC
J: TRBJ2-1; size: .; D: TRBD1; V: TRBV9; CDR3: CASSLDRYNEQFF; DNA: TGTGCCAGCAGCCTGGACAGGTACAATGAGCAGTTCTTC
J: TRBJ2-3; size: .; D: .; V: TRBV5-6; CDR3: CASSHRGSTDTQYF; DNA: TGTGCCAGCAGCCACCGGGGGAGCACAGATACGCAGTATTTT
J: TRBJ2-3; size: .; D: .; V: TRBV18; CDR3: CASSPSVSSTDTQYF; DNA: TGTGCCAGCTCACCGTCAGTATCTAGCACAGATACGCAGTATTTT
J: TRBJ2-7; size: .; D: .; V: TRBV4-1; CDR3: CASSHSGSGVAREQYF; DNA: TGCGCCAGCAGCCATAGCGGTAGCGGAGTCGCCCGCGAGCAGTACTTC
J: TRBJ1-2; size: .; D: .; V: TRBV5-4; CDR3: CASSPDRNYGYTF; DNA: TGTGCCAGCAGCCCGGACAGAAACTATGGCTACACCTTC
J: TRBJ2-5; size: once; D: TRBD2; V: TRBV30; CDR3: CAWSVPGGETQYF; DNA: TGTGCCTGGAGTGTACCGGGGGGGGAGACCCAGTACTTC
J: TRBJ1-6; size: .; D: TRBD1; V: TRBV7-9; CDR3: CASRYGQGYSPLHF; DNA: TGTGCCAGCAGATACGGACAGGGATATTCACCCCTCCACTTT
J: TRBJ1-5; size: .; D: .; V: TRBV30; CDR3: CAWSGGGGQPQHF; DNA: TGTGCCTGGAGTGGGGGGGGCGGTCAGCCCCAGCATTTT
J: TRBJ2-5; size: .; D: .; V: TRBV5-1; CDR3: CASSFEQYQETQYF; DNA: TGCGCCAGCAGCTTCGAACAGTACCAAGAGACCCAGTACTTC
J: TRBJ2-7; size: .; D: .; V: TRBV7-9; CDR3: CASSFVSSSYEQYF; DNA: TGTGCCAGCAGCTTCGTGTCTAGCTCCTACGAGCAGTACTTC
J: TRBJ1-2; size: .; D: .; V: TRBV2; CDR3: CASSERSAAYGYTF; DNA: TGTGCCAGCAGTGAAAGGTCCGCGGCCTATGGCTACACCTTC
J: TRBJ2-1; size: .; D: .; V: TRBV29-1; CDR3: CSVEVRYNEQFF; DNA: TGCAGCGTTGAAGTCCGCTACAATGAGCAGTTCTTC
J: TRBJ1-2; size: once; D: .; V: TRBV23-1; CDR3: CASSPVLNRESGYTF; DNA: TGCGCCAGCAGTCCGGTATTAAACAGGGAATCGGGCTACACCTTC
J: TRBJ2-2; size: .; D: .; V: TRBV5-6; CDR3: CASGLGAAHTGELFF; DNA: TGTGCCAGCGGTCTGGGGGCAGCCCACACCGGGGAGCTGTTTTTT
J: TRBJ2-5; size: .; D: .; V: TRBV11-3; CDR3: CASSSPREQETQYF; DNA: TGTGCCAGCAGCTCGCCTAGAGAACAAGAGACCCAGTACTTC
J: TRBJ2-5; size: .; D: .; V: TRBV6-6; CDR3: CASSQQQGPKTQYF; DNA: TGTGCCAGCAGCCAACAACAGGGCCCGAAGACCCAGTACTTC
J: TRBJ2-7; size: once; D: .; V: TRBV7-8; CDR3: CASCLMGGEGLEQYF; DNA: TGTGCCAGCTGCCTGATGGGAGGAGAAGGACTCGAGCAGTACTTC